Shown below are 11 T cell receptor beta chains from a single sample sequenced in a study of T cells after yellow fever vaccination. Each CDR3 protein gets one entry after TCRdb re-called the 5' RACE reads with MiXCR. The data contain a few hundred thousand distinct CDR3 sequences, roughly 4% of them singletons. The sequencing used PBMCs, collected 5 days after the yellow fever booster vaccination. These receptors all come from a young man who received the YFV17D yellow fever vaccine.

This clonotype has a handful of counts. The chain has TRBV7-8 and TRBJ1-5, with D unclear. The ends were cut back, 5 bases at V and 5 bases at J, with 10 bases in the middle. From germline, CDR1 is SGHVS and CDR2 FQNEAQ. CDR3 length: 13 amino acids. Here the CDR3 reads CASSRGEDQPQHF. The CDR3 nucleotides are TGTGCCAGCAGCCGAGGAGAAGATCAGCCCCAGCATTTT.

This clonotype was picked up a small number of times. The chain uses TRBV5-1 and TRBJ1-1; D remains unclear. The CDR3 is 14 residues long. V shed 4 bases and J shed 1 base, with 11 bases lying between them. The germline gives CDR1 SGHRS, CDR2 YFSETQ. CDR3 sequence reads: CASSPLVGNTEAFF. CDR3 DNA sequence: TGCGCCAGCAGCCCCCTTGTGGGGAACACTGAAGCTTTCTTT. Full variable domain (rest looked up from reference TRBV5-1 and TRBJ1-1): KAGVTQTPRYLIKTRGQQVTLSCSPISGHRSVSWYQQTPGQGLQFLFEYFSETQRNKGNFPGRFSGRQFSNSRSEMNVSTLELGDSALYLCASSPLVGNTEAFFGQGTRLTVV.

The table lists this clonotype with a few counts. The chain employs TRBV15 and TRBJ2-5, with a possible D match to TRBD1 (5 bases). The V end was cut by 0 bases, the J end by 3 bases, with 8 bases between. Germline V CDR1 and CDR2: LNHNV, YYDKDF (reference sequence). The CDR3 consists of 14 residues. CDR3 DNA sequence: TGTGCCACCAGCAGAGATGACAGCGAAGAGACCCAGTACTTC. As protein: CATSRDDSEETQYF.

This chain joins TRBV4-3 and TRBJ2-3; possible D gene TRBD2, 6 bases. Germline V gene sequence: CDR1 LGHNA, CDR2 YSLEER. The CDR3 is 16 amino acids. Deletions cut 4 bases from V and 3 bases from J, with 17 bases between. The DNA for the CDR3 is TGCGCCAGCAGCCCGCATGGCGGACGGGGGACAGATACGCAGTATTTT. It translates to CASSPHGGRGTDTQYF.

The rearrangement links TRBV5-1 to TRBJ2-7, with D unclear. V was trimmed by 4 bases and J by 2 bases, leaving 7 bases between them. The CDR3 is made up of 12 amino acids. The germline V gene encodes CDR1 SGHRS and CDR2 YFSETQ. CDR3 sequence (DNA): TGCGCCAGCAGCCGTGAACCCTACGAGCAGTACTTC. Amino acid sequence: CASSREPYEQYF.

V is TRBV2 and J is TRBJ2-1, with 8 bases aligning to TRBD1. V dropped 6 bases and J dropped 12; count of bases not matched to a gene: 13. CDR1 SNHLY and CDR2 FYNNEI come from the germline V gene. The CDR3 has 14 amino acids. The CDR3 is CASSPGQEGVRQFF. The CDR3 DNA reads TGTGCCAGCAGCCCGGGACAGGAGGGGGTAAGGCAGTTCTTC.

V and J are TRBV4-3 and TRBJ1-1, with TRBD1 as a possible D gene (6 bases). The V gene's germline CDR1 is LGHNA and CDR2 YSLEER. V was shortened by 0 bases and J by 8 bases, with 13 bases between the two germline ends. The CDR3 sequence is 14 residues long. CDR3 region: CASSQEVGGAEAFF. Written as DNA, the CDR3 is TGCGCCAGCAGCCAAGAGGTTGGGGGGGCAGAAGCTTTCTTT.

This clonotype was picked up a small number of times. The genes are TRBV7-2 and TRBJ2-7; D is perhaps TRBD2 (5 bases). Per germline, CDR1 SGHTA and CDR2 FQGNSA. Trimming shortened V by 6 bases and J by 3 bases, and 12 bases separated the two germline ends. This CDR3 is built from 13 residues. The CDR3 DNA reads as TGTGCCAGCAGAGCGGTCGGGGACTACGAGCAGTACTTC. As protein: CASRAVGDYEQYF. Together with reference TRBV7-2 and TRBJ2-7, the CDR3 gives the full variable domain: GAGVSQSPSNKVTEKGKDVELRCDPISGHTALYWYRQSLGQGLEFLIYFQGNSAPDKSGLPSDRFSAERTGGSVSTLTIQRTQQEDSAVYLCASRAVGDYEQYFGPGTRLTVT.

This clonotype was counted between two and nine times. This sequence joins TRBV6-6 and TRBJ2-3; the D gene is possibly TRBD1 (6 bases). Looked up from germline, CDR1 is MNHNY and CDR2 is SVGAGI (reference sequence). V gave up 7 bases and J gave up 4 bases, with 15 bases separating them. The CDR3 is made up of 14 amino acids. The CDR3 nucleotides read TGTGCCAGCACCCACAGGGTTCCCCCAGATACGCAGTATTTT. This codes for CASTHRVPPDTQYF.

The sample holds many counts of this clonotype. The genes are TRBV5-1 and TRBJ1-4; perhaps TRBD1 as D (5 bases). Germline V gene lookup returns CDR1 SGHRS and CDR2 YFSETQ. V shed 1 base and J shed 3 bases, with 10 bases lying between them. There are 15 residues in the CDR3. The CDR3 loop reads CASSLSGRANEKLFF. The CDR3 DNA reads as TGCGCCAGCAGCTTGTCGGGCAGGGCTAATGAAAAACTGTTTTTT.

This clonotype came up a few times. This chain connects TRBV5-1 to TRBJ2-5; D might be TRBD2 (6 bases). V lost 4 bases and J lost 4, with 14 bases in between. The CDR3 extends over 14 amino acids. Germline V lookup: CDR1 SGHRS, CDR2 YFSETQ. The CDR3 protein is CASSKGLLGETQYF. CDR3 sequence (DNA): TGCGCCAGCAGCAAGGGACTCCTGGGAGAGACCCAGTACTTC.